This T cell receptor (beta chain) emerged from a study of PD-L1 blockade in urothelial cancer. The protocol was immunoSEQ multiplex PCR, while the TCRdb copy is restricted to in-frame clones and leaves out a portion. The table lists 35,000 to 50,000 clones, around 84% of them singletons. The sequence came from an older man with urothelial cancer. This sample comprised PBMCs, obtained around atezolizumab (anti-PD-L1) treatment.

The CDR3 sequence: CSVVVGSGWAQYF. The CDR3 DNA sequence: TGCAGCGTTGTGGTTGGATCGGGGTGGGCGCAGTATTTT. V and J are TRBV29-1 and TRBJ2-3; D possibly corresponds to TRBD2 (5 bases). The ends were cut back, 4 bases at V and 10 bases at J, with 18 bases in the middle. The CDR3 spans 13 residues. The germline CDR1 and CDR2 sequences are SQVTM and ANQGSEA.